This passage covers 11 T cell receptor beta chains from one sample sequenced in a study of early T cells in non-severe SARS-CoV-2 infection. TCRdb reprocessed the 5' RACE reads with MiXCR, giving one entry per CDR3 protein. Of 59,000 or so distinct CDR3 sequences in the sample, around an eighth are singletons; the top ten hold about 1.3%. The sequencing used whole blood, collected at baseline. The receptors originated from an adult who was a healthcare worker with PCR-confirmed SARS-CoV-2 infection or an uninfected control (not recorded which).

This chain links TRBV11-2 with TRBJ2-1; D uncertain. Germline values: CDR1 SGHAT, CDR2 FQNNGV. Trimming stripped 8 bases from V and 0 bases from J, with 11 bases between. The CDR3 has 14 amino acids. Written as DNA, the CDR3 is TGTGCCAGCTTGACGCTGAGCTCCTACAATGAGCAGTTCTTC. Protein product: CASLTLSSYNEQFF.

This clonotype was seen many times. The CDR3 loop is CASSLARGNTIYF. In DNA form, the CDR3 reads TGTGCCAGCAGCTTAGCGAGGGGAAACACCATATATTTT. The V gene is TRBV7-6, the J gene TRBJ1-3, with D unresolved. V was clipped by 0 bases and J by 4 bases, with 4 bases between them. CDR1 SGHVS and CDR2 FNYEAQ come from the germline V gene. The CDR3 is 13 amino acids.

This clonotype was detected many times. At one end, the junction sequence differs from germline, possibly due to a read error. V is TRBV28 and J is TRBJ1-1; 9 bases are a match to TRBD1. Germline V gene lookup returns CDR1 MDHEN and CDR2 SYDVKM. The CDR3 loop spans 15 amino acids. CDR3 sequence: CASSLTGTGNTEAFF. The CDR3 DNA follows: TGTGCCAGCAGTTTAACCGGGACAGGGAACACTGAAGCTTTTTTT.

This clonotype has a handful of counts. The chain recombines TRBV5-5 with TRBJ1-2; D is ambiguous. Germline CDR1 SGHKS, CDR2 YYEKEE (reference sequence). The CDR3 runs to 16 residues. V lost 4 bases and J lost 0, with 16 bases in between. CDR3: CASSPGPSAANYGYTF. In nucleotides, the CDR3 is TGTGCCAGCAGCCCCGGACCGTCAGCCGCTAACTATGGCTACACCTTC.

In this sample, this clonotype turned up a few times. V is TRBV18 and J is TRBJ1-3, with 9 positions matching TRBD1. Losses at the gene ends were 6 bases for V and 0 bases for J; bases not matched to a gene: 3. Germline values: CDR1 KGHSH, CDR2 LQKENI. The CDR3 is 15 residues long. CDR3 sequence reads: CASSGTGSSGNTIYF. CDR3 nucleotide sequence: TGTGCCAGCTCGGGGACAGGGTCCTCTGGAAACACCATATATTTT.

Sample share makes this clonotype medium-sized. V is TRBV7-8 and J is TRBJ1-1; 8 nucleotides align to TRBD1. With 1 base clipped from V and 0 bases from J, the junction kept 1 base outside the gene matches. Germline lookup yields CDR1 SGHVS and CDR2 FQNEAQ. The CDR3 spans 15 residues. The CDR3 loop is CASSLGQGLNTEAFF. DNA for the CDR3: TGTGCCAGCAGCTTAGGACAGGGGTTGAACACTGAAGCTTTCTTT.

The CDR3 bases are TGTGCCAGCAGCATCATACCCGGGACTAGGTCGAATGAGCAGTTCTTC. As protein: CASSIIPGTRSNEQFF. The chain is built from TRBV9 and TRBJ2-1, with 8 bases lining up with TRBD2. The ends lost 4 bases at V and 7 bases at J; junction bases unmatched: 13. The CDR3 is 16 residues long. CDR1 and CDR2 (germline): SGDLS, YYNGEE.

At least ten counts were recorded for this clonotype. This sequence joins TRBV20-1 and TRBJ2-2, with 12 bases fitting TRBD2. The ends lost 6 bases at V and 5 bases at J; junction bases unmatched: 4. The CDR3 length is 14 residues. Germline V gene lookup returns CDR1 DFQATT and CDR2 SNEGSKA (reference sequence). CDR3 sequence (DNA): TGCAGTGCAAGGACTAGCGGGACGACCGGGGAGCTGTTTTTT. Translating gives CSARTSGTTGELFF.

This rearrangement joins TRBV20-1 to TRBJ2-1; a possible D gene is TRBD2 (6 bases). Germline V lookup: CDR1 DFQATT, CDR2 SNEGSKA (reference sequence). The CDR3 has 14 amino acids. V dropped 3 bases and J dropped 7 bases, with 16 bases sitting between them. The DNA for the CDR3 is TGCAGTGCTAGGAGCCCGGGACTTCTAAATGAGCAGTTCTTC. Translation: CSARSPGLLNEQFF.

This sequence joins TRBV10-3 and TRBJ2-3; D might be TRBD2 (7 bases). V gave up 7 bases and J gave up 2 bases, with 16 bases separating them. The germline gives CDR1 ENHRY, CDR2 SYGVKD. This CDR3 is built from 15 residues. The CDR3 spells CAIKREGGPTDTQYF. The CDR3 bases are TGTGCCATCAAGAGGGAGGGGGGGCCCACAGATACGCAGTATTTT.

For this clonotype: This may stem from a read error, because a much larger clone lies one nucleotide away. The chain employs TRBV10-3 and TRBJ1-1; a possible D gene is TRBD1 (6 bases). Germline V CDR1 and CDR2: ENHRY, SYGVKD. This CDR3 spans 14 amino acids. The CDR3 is CAIRPRGDDTQAFF. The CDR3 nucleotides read TGTGCCATCAGACCCAGGGGAGATGACACTCAAGCTTTCTTT.